The 30 T cell receptor beta chains below come from one sample, sequenced in a study of blood T cell repertoires in COVID-19. Sequencing used immunoSEQ multiplex PCR; TCRdb keeps in-frame clones, though not all of them. The sample lists 210,000 or so clones; roughly nine tenths were seen once. Sequencing was performed on PBMCs or T cells enriched from blood (not recorded which). These receptor sequences come from a woman between 45 and 60 years old in a cohort exposed to, infected with or recovered from COVID-19 (not recorded which).

The chain uses TRBV5-1 and TRBJ1-2; 9 bases map to TRBD1. V gave up 3 bases and J gave up 8 bases; unmatched junction bases: 5. The germline V gene has CDR1 SGHRS and CDR2 YFSETQ. The CDR3 extends over 13 amino acids. The CDR3 coding sequence is TGCGCCAGCAGCTGGACAGGGGAAGGGGGCTACACCTTC. Protein product: CASSWTGEGGYTF.

J is TRBJ2-1 and V is TRBV6-2 or TRBV6-3; 11 bases align to TRBD2. CDR1 and CDR2 from the germline V gene are MNHEY and SVGEGT. The length of the CDR3 is 15 residues. V was pared by 2 bases and J by 6 bases, with 3 bases of the junction left unmatched. The CDR3 sequence: CASSYDSGGANEQFF. The DNA for the CDR3 is TGTGCCAGCAGTTACGATAGCGGGGGGGCCAATGAGCAGTTCTTC.

The chain couples TRBV7-9 to TRBJ2-3, with 11 bases lining up with TRBD2. V lost 3 bases to trimming and J lost 0 bases; unmatched junction nucleotides: 8. This CDR3 contains 18 residues. Germline loops: CDR1 SEHNR, CDR2 FQNEAQ (reference sequence). The CDR3 sequence is CASSFGPSGGQSTDTQYF. The CDR3 nucleotides are TGTGCCAGCAGCTTTGGGCCTAGCGGGGGGCAAAGCACAGATACGCAGTATTTT.

The V gene is TRBV24-1, the J gene TRBJ2-5, with 7 bases that match TRBD2. Germline V gene sequence: CDR1 KGHDR, CDR2 SFDVKD. The CDR3 totals 16 residues. V dropped 3 bases and J dropped 3; count of bases not matched to a gene: 9. The CDR3 DNA is TGTGCCACCAGTGATCCACGGGAGGCGGGGGAAGAGACCCAGTACTTC. It encodes CATSDPREAGEETQYF.

This chain connects TRBV7-8 to TRBJ1-1; maybe TRBD1 (6 bases). Germline loops: CDR1 SGHVS, CDR2 FQNEAQ. V was shortened by 6 bases and J by 8 bases, with 13 bases between the two germline ends. CDR3 length: 12 amino acids. In nucleotides, the CDR3 is TGTGCCAGCAGTAGTACAGGGCTGGAAGCTTTCTTT. As protein: CASSSTGLEAFF.

V and J are TRBV4-2 and TRBJ1-2; TRBD1 matches 7 bases. V was clipped by 0 bases and J by 2 bases; unmatched bases: 3. The germline V gene encodes CDR1 LGHNA and CDR2 YNFKEQ. CDR3 length equals 15 residues. The CDR3 DNA is TGTGCCAGCAGCCAAGATAAGGGGGCCAACTATGGCTACACCTTC. Amino acid sequence: CASSQDKGANYGYTF.

The rearrangement joins TRBV28 to TRBJ1-1; no clear D gene. Germline values: CDR1 MDHEN, CDR2 SYDVKM. There are 11 residues in the CDR3. V lost 5 bases and J 7 bases, leaving 8 bases between the germline ends. This CDR3 reads CASSPHNEAFF. Written as DNA, the CDR3 is TGTGCCAGCAGTCCCCACAATGAAGCTTTCTTT.

This clone was recorded a few times. The chain links TRBV6-1 to TRBJ1-1, with TRBD1 identical over 7 bases. The CDR3 loop spans 15 amino acids. The ends lost 3 bases at V and 1 base at J; junction bases unmatched: 5. CDR1 and CDR2 from the germline V gene are MNHNS and SASEGT. CDR3 nucleotide sequence: TGTGCCAGCAGTGAGGGGGACAGCGGGAACACTGAAGCTTTCTTT. Its translation is CASSEGDSGNTEAFF.

This clone was counted once. The gene calls are TRBV6-5 and TRBJ1-2; D gene ambiguous. Trimming shortened V by 8 bases and J by 4 bases, and 20 bases separated the two germline ends. CDR3 length: 15 amino acids. CDR1 MNHEY and CDR2 SVGAGI come from the germline V gene. The CDR3 here is CASSQGASATYGYTF. For the CDR3, the DNA is TGTGCCAGCTCACAAGGAGCCTCCGCGACCTATGGCTACACCTTC.

In its sample, this clone was seen once. The chain links TRBV9 to TRBJ1-6, with D uncertain. There are 14 residues in the CDR3. Germline CDR1 and CDR2: SGDLS and YYNGEE. V was trimmed by 2 bases and J by 6 bases, leaving 9 bases between them. The CDR3 sequence: CASSVGGSNSPLHF. The CDR3 DNA sequence: TGTGCCAGCAGCGTGGGAGGGAGTAATTCACCCCTCCACTTT.

The rearrangement links TRBV5-4 to TRBJ1-2, with 10 positions matching TRBD1. Germline trimming cut 5 bases from V and 3 bases from J; bases unmatched to any gene: 4. The CDR3 is 14 residues long. Germline V gives CDR1 SGHNT, CDR2 YYREEE (reference sequence). CDR3 loop: CASSSGQGDYGYTF. CDR3 nucleotides: TGTGCCAGCAGTTCCGGACAGGGGGACTATGGCTACACCTTC. Filled out from reference TRBV5-4 and TRBJ1-2, the complete variable domain reads ETGVTQSPTHLIKTRGQQVTLRCSSQSGHNTVSWYQQALGQGPQFIFQYYREEENGRGNFPPRFSGLQFPNYSSELNVNALELDDSALYLCASSSGQGDYGYTFGSGTRLTVV.

This rearrangement joins TRBV10-3 to TRBJ2-7; TRBD1 might be the D (5 bases). This CDR3 is built from 15 residues. V was shortened by 0 bases and J by 2 bases, with 11 bases between the two germline ends. Germline values: CDR1 ENHRY, CDR2 SYGVKD. The CDR3: CAISESSGAAYEQYF. The CDR3 region has the DNA TGTGCCATCAGTGAGTCTTCTGGGGCCGCCTACGAGCAGTACTTC.

The gene calls are TRBV6-2 or TRBV6-3 and TRBJ2-1; 9 positions match TRBD1. V shed 2 bases, J shed 2 bases, and the junction held 1 base outside the gene matches. Germline V gives CDR1 MNHEY, CDR2 SVGEGT. This CDR3 spans 15 amino acids. The CDR3, as DNA: TGTGCCAGCAGTTACGGGGACAGGGCCTACAATGAGCAGTTCTTC. Encoded protein: CASSYGDRAYNEQFF.

This chain uses TRBV29-1 with TRBJ2-1, with D uncertain. The germline V gene encodes CDR1 SQVTM and CDR2 ANQGSEA. The CDR3 length is 12 residues. V lost 4 bases, J lost 1 base, and 5 bases lay in between. This chain's CDR3 is CSVAGSYNEQFF. DNA of the CDR3: TGCAGCGTTGCAGGATCCTACAATGAGCAGTTCTTC.

V gene TRBV6-4 combines with J gene TRBJ2-7; 10 bases align to TRBD2. V trimming: 5 bases; J trimming: 3 bases; junction bases outside the gene matches: 7. The CDR3 is 15 residues long. The germline gives CDR1 MRHNA, CDR2 SNTAGT. CDR3 bases: TGTGCCAGCAGTTTCCCTAAGCGGGGGGGCTACGAGCAGTACTTC. Its protein product is CASSFPKRGGYEQYF.

This clone was found many times. The chain employs TRBV7-9 and TRBJ2-7; TRBD2 agrees at 7 bases. Per the germline V gene, CDR1 is SEHNR and CDR2 is FQNEAQ (reference sequence). Trimming at V came to 6 bases and at J to 2 bases, leaving 7 bases not matched to a gene. The CDR3 covers 14 residues. This CDR3 is CASRSTSVAYEQYF. CDR3 in DNA: TGTGCCAGCAGGTCCACTAGCGTTGCCTACGAGCAGTACTTC.

The V and J genes are TRBV4-1 and TRBJ2-7; TRBD1 aligns across 8 bases. The J segment lost 2 bases and the V segment lost 4 bases, leaving 16 bases of the junction unmatched. Germline V lookup: CDR1 MGHRA, CDR2 YSYEKL. The CDR3 runs 18 residues. CDR3 residues: CASSRLVYSRQGTYEQYF. The CDR3 DNA is TGCGCCAGCAGCCGGTTGGTTTATTCGAGACAGGGGACCTACGAGCAGTACTTC.

This chain uses TRBV19 with TRBJ2-1, with TRBD2 identical over 8 bases. The J segment lost 3 bases and the V segment lost 6 bases, leaving 4 bases of the junction unmatched. The CDR3 is 14 amino acids. From germline, CDR1 is LNHDA and CDR2 SQIVND (reference sequence). Written as DNA, the CDR3 is TGTGCCAGTAGAGTCGGGGGGGACTACAATGAGCAGTTCTTC. It encodes CASRVGGDYNEQFF. Full variable domain (remainder filled in from reference TRBV19 and TRBJ2-1): DGGITQSPKYLFRKEGQNVTLSCEQNLNHDAMYWYRQDPGQGLRLIYYSQIVNDFQKGDIAEGYSVSREKKESFPLTVTSAQKNPTAFYLCASRVGGDYNEQFFGPGTRLTVL.

The chain joins TRBV4-2 to TRBJ1-1; the match to TRBD1 covers 9 bases. The length of the CDR3 is 17 residues. J lost 4 bases, V lost 1 base, and 10 bases had no gene match. Per germline, CDR1 LGHNA and CDR2 YNFKEQ. CDR3 in amino acids: CASSQGTGGRGGTEAFF. In DNA, the CDR3 is TGTGCCAGCAGCCAAGGTACAGGGGGCAGGGGGGGCACTGAAGCTTTCTTT.

The chain combines TRBV5-1 with TRBJ2-5; D ambiguous. V was cut by 0 bases and J by 4 bases, with 7 bases left in between. CDR1 is SGHRS, CDR2 YFSETQ, per germline. The CDR3 sequence is 13 residues long. This CDR3 reads CASSLAGRETQYF. As DNA, the CDR3 is TGCGCCAGCAGCTTGGCCGGTCGAGAGACCCAGTACTTC. The full variable domain, in which reference TRBV5-1 and TRBJ2-5 provide the parts outside the CDR3, is KAGVTQTPRYLIKTRGQQVTLSCSPISGHRSVSWYQQTPGQGLQFLFEYFSETQRNKGNFPGRFSGRQFSNSRSEMNVSTLELGDSALYLCASSLAGRETQYFGPGTRLLVL.

The sample holds a few counts of this clone. The chain links TRBV7-2 to TRBJ1-1, with TRBD1 matching over 7 bases. CDR1 is SGHTA and CDR2 is FQGNSA in the germline V gene. The trim removed 3 bases at V and 5 bases at J, leaving 9 bases unmatched. The CDR3 is made up of 15 amino acids. As DNA, the CDR3 is TGTGCCAGCAGCTTTACGACAGGGCTTCAAACTGAAGCTTTCTTT. Protein sequence: CASSFTTGLQTEAFF.

The chain links TRBV9 to TRBJ1-1; the D gene is possibly TRBD1 (6 bases). The V end lost 2 bases, the J end lost 8 bases, and 16 bases lay between the germline ends. The CDR3 has 14 residues. CDR1 SGDLS and CDR2 YYNGEE come from the germline V gene. In nucleotides, the CDR3 is TGTGCCAGCAGCGTCACGTTCGGGGGGGCAGAAGCTTTCTTT. It codes for CASSVTFGGAEAFF.

The CDR3 loop is CASSVVGGEYNEQFF. In nucleotides, the CDR3 is TGTGCCAGCAGCGTAGTTGGAGGGGAGTACAATGAGCAGTTCTTC. V usage is TRBV9 and J usage is TRBJ2-1; D possibly corresponds to TRBD2 (6 bases). The CDR3 length is 15 residues. CDR1 is SGDLS, CDR2 YYNGEE, per germline. V lost 0 bases and J 4 bases, leaving 11 bases between the germline ends.

V gene TRBV6-2 or TRBV6-3 combines with J gene TRBJ1-2, with D maybe TRBD1 (5 bases). Germline V gene lookup returns CDR1 MNHEY and CDR2 SVGEGT. The V end lost 6 bases, the J end lost 0 bases, and 14 bases lay between the germline ends. CDR3 length: 15 residues. The CDR3 region is CASSPGGTPNYGYTF. The CDR3 DNA follows: TGTGCCAGCAGCCCCGGGGGAACGCCTAACTATGGCTACACCTTC.

The rearrangement joins TRBV9 to TRBJ2-3; 8 positions match TRBD2. The CDR3 is made up of 14 amino acids. V shed 8 bases and J 6 bases; nucleotides not matched to a gene: 11. Germline CDR1 and CDR2: SGDLS and YYNGEE. The CDR3 bases are TGTGCCAGTGGAGAGCGGGGGACTGGGGATACGCAGTATTTT. Translation: CASGERGTGDTQYF.

The chain recombines TRBV28 with TRBJ1-2; 7 nucleotides match TRBD1. Germline CDR1 MDHEN, CDR2 SYDVKM. Losses at the gene ends were 3 bases for V and 2 bases for J; bases not matched to a gene: 0. The CDR3 runs to 13 residues. The CDR3 nucleotides are TGTGCCAGCAGTTTGACAGGGAACTATGGCTACACCTTC. The encoded protein is CASSLTGNYGYTF.

The chain is built from TRBV24-1 and TRBJ1-1; no definite D call. V lost 3 bases, J lost 5 bases, and 18 bases lay in between. Looked up from germline, CDR1 is KGHDR and CDR2 is SFDVKD. The CDR3 loop spans 16 amino acids. CDR3 loop: CATSDADKFSWTEAFF. CDR3 coding DNA: TGTGCCACCAGTGATGCGGATAAGTTTTCCTGGACTGAAGCTTTCTTT.

The chain uses TRBV15 and TRBJ1-5; D not certain. The V and J ends lost 0 bases and 2 bases respectively, with 5 bases between them. The CDR3 sequence is 14 residues long. In germline, CDR1 is LNHNV, CDR2 YYDKDF (reference sequence). DNA for the CDR3: TGTGCCACCAGCAGAGACCTAGGCAATCAGCCCCAGCATTTT. It is translated as CATSRDLGNQPQHF.

The genes are TRBV6-2 or TRBV6-3 and TRBJ2-3; 12 bases are a match to TRBD2. Per the germline V gene, CDR1 is MNHEY and CDR2 is SVGEGT. CDR3 length: 16 residues. With 4 bases clipped from V and 4 bases from J, the junction kept 6 bases outside the gene matches. The CDR3 region is CASSLPSGGVSDTQYF. The CDR3, as DNA: TGTGCCAGCAGTTTACCTAGCGGGGGGGTCTCAGATACGCAGTATTTT.

The chain is built from TRBV7-2 and TRBJ1-1; D is unresolved. Trimming removed 5 bases at V and 0 bases at J, with 10 bases between. The CDR3 totals 14 residues. From germline, CDR1 is SGHTA and CDR2 FQGNSA. The CDR3 sequence is CASSPAHMNTEAFF. The DNA for the CDR3 is TGTGCCAGCAGCCCCGCACATATGAACACTGAAGCTTTCTTT.